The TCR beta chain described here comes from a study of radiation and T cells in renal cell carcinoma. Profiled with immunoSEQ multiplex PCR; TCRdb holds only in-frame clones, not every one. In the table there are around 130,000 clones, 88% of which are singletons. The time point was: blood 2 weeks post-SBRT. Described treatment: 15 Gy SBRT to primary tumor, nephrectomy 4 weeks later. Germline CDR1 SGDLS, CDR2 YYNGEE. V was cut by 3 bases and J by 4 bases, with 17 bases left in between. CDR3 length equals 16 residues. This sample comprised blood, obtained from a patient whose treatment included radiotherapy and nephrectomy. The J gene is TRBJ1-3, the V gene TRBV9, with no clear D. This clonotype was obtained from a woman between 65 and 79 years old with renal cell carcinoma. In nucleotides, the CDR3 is TGTGCCAGCAGCGGGAGATCGGCGACGGAGGGAAACACCATATATTTT. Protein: CASSGRSATEGNTIYF.